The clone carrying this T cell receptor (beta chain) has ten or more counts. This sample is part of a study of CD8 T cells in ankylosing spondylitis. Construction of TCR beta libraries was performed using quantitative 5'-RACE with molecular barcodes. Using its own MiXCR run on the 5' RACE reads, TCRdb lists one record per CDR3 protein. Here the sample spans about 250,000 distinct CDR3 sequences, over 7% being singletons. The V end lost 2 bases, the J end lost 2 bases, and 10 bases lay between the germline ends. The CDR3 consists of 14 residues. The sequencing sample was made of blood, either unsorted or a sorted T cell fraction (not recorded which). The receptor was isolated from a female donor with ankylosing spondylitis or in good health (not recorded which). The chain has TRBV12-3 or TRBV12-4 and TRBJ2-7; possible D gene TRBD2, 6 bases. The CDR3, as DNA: TGTGCCAGCAGTTTACGGGGGTTAGCCTACGAGCAGTACTTC. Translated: CASSLRGLAYEQYF.